Listed below are T cell receptor beta chains from one sample, sequenced in a study of vaccination effects on CD4 cells after COVID-19. Clones were sequenced by immunoSEQ multiplex PCR, and TCRdb holds only the in-frame ones, with some missing. Here the sample spans just over 30,000 clones, roughly two thirds being singletons. These receptors' targets are unknown. Source: CD4+ T cells from PBMCs cultured with HCoV-229E spike peptides, taken before COVID-19 vaccination. The source of these receptors is a human donor who received a COVID-19 vaccine. CDR3s leave out the opening cysteine and the closing phenylalanine or tryptophan.

V,J,CDR3
TRBV7-9,TRBJ1-5,ASSLEGQPQH
TRBV11-3,TRBJ2-5,ASSLTLGLAGVIGETQY
TRBV29-1,TRBJ2-2,SVVNTGELF
TRBV6-6,TRBJ1-6,ASTSGSYNSPLH
TRBV7-9,TRBJ1-3,ASSLTVLGNTIY
TRBV10-3,TRBJ2-2,AISAGQEGTGELF
TRBV18,TRBJ2-3,ASSPREATDTQY
TRBV5-4,TRBJ2-3,ASSRRDGRTDTQY
TRBV5-1,TRBJ1-4,ASSLRLGGSGANEKLF
TRBV28,TRBJ2-7,ASSYPPSGRTYEQY
TRBV10-3,TRBJ1-6,AISDFGPKGNSPLH
TRBV3-1/TRBV3-2,TRBJ1-3,ASSQERRISGNTIY
TRBV13,TRBJ1-4,ASSPRQGAYEKLF
TRBV7-4,TRBJ2-7,GSSPPQPGDRQY
TRBV7-2,TRBJ1-1,ASSRLPQGTNTEAF
TRBV6-6,TRBJ2-3,ASSPAPGLAGGLTDTQY
TRBV19,TRBJ1-1,ASSRGLPSTEAF
TRBV2,TRBJ2-7,ASSDFARGRGEQY
TRBV18,TRBJ1-5,ATAAEVNQPQH
TRBV6-6,TRBJ1-2,ASSMRTGYTNYGYT
TRBV6-5,TRBJ2-5,ASIAGGPETQY
TRBV6-2/TRBV6-3,TRBJ2-6,ASSTGSGANVLT
TRBV5-1,TRBJ2-3,ASSLAGGPGDTQY
TRBV5-1,TRBJ2-6,ASSRRQGSLSGANVLT
TRBV30,TRBJ1-2,ASGTGYGYT
TRBV19,TRBJ2-7,ASSNRPRQDEQY
TRBV12-3/TRBV12-4,TRBJ2-7,ASRGGAYEQY
TRBV7-6,TRBJ2-2,ASSLLRTGELF
TRBV30,TRBJ2-3,AWSEQVRTTDTQY
TRBV7-6,TRBJ2-1,ASSLYYNEQF
TRBV27,TRBJ1-6,ASSLVQHNSPLH
TRBV5-1,TRBJ2-2,ASSLAGVGATNTGELF
TRBV18,TRBJ2-1,ASSPPSGGAAEQF
TRBV2,TRBJ1-1,ASSGGRGRTEAF
TRBV27,TRBJ1-6,ASSLFFGTGGSPLH
TRBV3-1/TRBV3-2,TRBJ2-7,ASSQGTPYEQY
TRBV6-1,TRBJ1-1,ASSERYNTEAF
TRBV7-9,TRBJ2-4,ASSRLAAIAKNIQY
TRBV7-6,TRBJ2-3,ASSPAHYASTDTQY
TRBV3-1/TRBV3-2,TRBJ1-5,ASSPGTGSQPQH
TRBV6-2/TRBV6-3,TRBJ1-4,ASSYGIGGQNEKLF
TRBV4-2,TRBJ2-1,ASSRSARHNEQF
TRBV28,TRBJ1-5,ASSPIDRLYQPQH
TRBV5-4,TRBJ2-5,ASSWLEKTQY
TRBV5-4,TRBJ1-2,ASSFGVFSYGYT
TRBV12-5,TRBJ1-5,ASGGSTAH
TRBV5-1,TRBJ1-1,ASRMDHGSTEAF
TRBV18,TRBJ2-7,ASSRTRSGNYEQY
TRBV20-1,TRBJ2-5,SASRSQETQY
TRBV28,TRBJ1-2,ASTLEAGGRGYT
TRBV6-5,TRBJ1-6,AGQGENNSPLH
TRBV25-1,TRBJ1-1,ASSRQGSTEAF
TRBV30,TRBJ1-1,AWSVRGLRNTEAF
TRBV3-1/TRBV3-2,TRBJ2-1,ASSHSGGVGEQF
TRBV9,TRBJ1-3,ASSAFPGQRNTIY
TRBV5-8,TRBJ2-7,ASSWDYRASYEQY
TRBV14,TRBJ1-2,ASSRFSHFYGYT